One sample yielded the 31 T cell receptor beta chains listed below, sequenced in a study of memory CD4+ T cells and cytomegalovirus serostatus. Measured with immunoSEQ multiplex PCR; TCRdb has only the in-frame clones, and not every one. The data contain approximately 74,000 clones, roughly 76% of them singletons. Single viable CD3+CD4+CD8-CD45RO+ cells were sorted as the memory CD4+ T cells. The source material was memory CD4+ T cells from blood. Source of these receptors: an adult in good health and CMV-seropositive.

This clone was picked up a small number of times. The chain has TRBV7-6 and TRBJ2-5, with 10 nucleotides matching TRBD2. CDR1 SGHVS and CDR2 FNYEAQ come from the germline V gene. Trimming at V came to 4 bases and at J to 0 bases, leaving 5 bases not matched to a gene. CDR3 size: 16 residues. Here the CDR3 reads CASSYRSGGYQETQYF. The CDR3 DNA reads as TGTGCCAGCAGCTACCGTAGCGGGGGGTACCAAGAGACCCAGTACTTC.

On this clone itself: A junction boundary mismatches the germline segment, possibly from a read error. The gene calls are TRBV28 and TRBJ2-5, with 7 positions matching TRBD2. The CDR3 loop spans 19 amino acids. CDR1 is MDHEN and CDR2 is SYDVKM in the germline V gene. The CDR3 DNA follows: TGTGCCAGCCGTTTTGGAGGTCCCCGGGACTACCCAGTTATGGGGACCCAGTACTTC. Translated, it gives CASRFGGPRDYPVMGTQYF.

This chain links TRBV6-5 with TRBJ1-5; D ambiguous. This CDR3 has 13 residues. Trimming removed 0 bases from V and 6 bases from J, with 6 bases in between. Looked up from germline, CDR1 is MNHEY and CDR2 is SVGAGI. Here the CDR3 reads CASSYSRFQPQHF. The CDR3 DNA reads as TGTGCCAGCAGTTACTCGAGGTTTCAGCCCCAGCATTTT.

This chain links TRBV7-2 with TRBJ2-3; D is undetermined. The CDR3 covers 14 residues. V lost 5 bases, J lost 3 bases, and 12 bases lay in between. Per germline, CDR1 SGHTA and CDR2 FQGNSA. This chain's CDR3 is CASSLQTQTDTQYF. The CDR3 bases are TGTGCCAGCAGCCTACAGACTCAAACAGATACGCAGTATTTT.

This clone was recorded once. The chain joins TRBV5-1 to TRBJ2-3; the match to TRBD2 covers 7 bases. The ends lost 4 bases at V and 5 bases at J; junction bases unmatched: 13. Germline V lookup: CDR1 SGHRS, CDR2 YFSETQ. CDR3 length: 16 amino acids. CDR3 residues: CASSLLATSMVDTQYF. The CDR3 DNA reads TGCGCCAGCAGCCTACTAGCGACATCCATGGTAGATACGCAGTATTTT. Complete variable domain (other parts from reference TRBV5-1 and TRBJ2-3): KAGVTQTPRYLIKTRGQQVTLSCSPISGHRSVSWYQQTPGQGLQFLFEYFSETQRNKGNFPGRFSGRQFSNSRSEMNVSTLELGDSALYLCASSLLATSMVDTQYFGPGTRLTVL.

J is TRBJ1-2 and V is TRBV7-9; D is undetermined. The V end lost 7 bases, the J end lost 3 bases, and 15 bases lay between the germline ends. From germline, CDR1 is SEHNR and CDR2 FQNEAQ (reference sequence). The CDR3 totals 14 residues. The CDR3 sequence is CASTPRSADYGYTF. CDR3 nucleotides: TGTGCCAGCACCCCCCGGTCGGCAGACTATGGCTACACCTTC.

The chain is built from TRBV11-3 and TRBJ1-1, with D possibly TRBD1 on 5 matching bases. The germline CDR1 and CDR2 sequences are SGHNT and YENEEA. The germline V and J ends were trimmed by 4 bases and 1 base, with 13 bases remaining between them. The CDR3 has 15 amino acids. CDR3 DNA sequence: TGTGCCAGCAGCTCGGGGGGTGGGGAGAACACTGAAGCTTTCTTT. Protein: CASSSGGGENTEAFF.

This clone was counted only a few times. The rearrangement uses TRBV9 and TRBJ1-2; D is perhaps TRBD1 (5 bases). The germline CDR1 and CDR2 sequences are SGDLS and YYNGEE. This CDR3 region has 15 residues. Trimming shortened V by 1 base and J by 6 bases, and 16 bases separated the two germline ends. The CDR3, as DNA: TGTGCCAGCAGCGTATGGCGGGACGGCATAAATGGCTACACCTTC. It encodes CASSVWRDGINGYTF.

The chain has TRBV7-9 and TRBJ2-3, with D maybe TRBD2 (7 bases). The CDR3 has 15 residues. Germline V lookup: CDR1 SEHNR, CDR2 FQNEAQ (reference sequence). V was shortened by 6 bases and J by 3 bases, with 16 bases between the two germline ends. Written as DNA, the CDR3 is TGTGCCAGCAGTCTAGGCGGGGGCGGGACAGATACGCAGTATTTT. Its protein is CASSLGGGGTDTQYF.

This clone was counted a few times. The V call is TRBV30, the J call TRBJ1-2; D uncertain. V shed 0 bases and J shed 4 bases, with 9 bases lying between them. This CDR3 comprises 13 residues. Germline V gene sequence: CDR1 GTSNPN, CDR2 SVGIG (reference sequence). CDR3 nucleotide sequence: TGTGCCTGGAGTGTAACAGCCCTCTATGGCTACACCTTC. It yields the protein CAWSVTALYGYTF.

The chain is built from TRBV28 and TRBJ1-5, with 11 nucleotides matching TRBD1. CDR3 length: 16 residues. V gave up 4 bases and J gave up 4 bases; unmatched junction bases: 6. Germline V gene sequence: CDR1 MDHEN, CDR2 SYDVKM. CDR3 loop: CASSSRTGGGNQPQHF. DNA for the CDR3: TGTGCCAGCAGTTCCCGGACAGGGGGCGGAAATCAGCCCCAGCATTTT.

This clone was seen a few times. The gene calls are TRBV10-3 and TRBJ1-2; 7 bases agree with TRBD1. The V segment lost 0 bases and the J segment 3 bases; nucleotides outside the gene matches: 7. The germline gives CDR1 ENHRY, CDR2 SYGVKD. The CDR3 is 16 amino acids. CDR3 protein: CAISESRQGEDYGYTF. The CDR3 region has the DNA TGTGCCATCAGTGAGTCCAGACAGGGTGAGGACTATGGCTACACCTTC.

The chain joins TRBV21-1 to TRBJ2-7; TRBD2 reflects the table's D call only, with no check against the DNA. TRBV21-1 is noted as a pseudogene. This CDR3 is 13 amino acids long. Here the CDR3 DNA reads TGTGCCGAATGGGGGACTCCATACTACGAGCAGTACTTC. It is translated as CAEWGTPYYEQYF.

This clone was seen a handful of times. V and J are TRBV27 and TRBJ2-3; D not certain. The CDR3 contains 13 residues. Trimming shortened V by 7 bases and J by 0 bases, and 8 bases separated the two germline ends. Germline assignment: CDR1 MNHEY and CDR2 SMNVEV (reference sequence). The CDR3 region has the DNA TGTGCCAGCACCCGTTCTAGCACAGATACGCAGTATTTT. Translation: CASTRSSTDTQYF.

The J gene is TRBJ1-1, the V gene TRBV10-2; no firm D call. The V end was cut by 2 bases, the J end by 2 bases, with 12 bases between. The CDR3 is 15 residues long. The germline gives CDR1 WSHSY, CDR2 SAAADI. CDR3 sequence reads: CASSERPRGNTEAFF. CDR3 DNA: TGCGCCAGCAGTGAGAGGCCCCGGGGTAACACTGAAGCTTTCTTT.

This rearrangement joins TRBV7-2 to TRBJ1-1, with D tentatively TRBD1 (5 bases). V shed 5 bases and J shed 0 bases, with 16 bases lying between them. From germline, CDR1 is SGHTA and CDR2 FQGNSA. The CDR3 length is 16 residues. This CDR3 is CASSLAGQTMNTEAFF. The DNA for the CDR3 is TGTGCCAGCAGCCTGGCGGGGCAGACCATGAACACTGAAGCTTTCTTT.

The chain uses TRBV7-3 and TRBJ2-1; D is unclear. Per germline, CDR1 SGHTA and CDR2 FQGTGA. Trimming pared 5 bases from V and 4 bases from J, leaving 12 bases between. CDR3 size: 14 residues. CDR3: CASSPPGQYNEQFF. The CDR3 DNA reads TGTGCCAGCAGCCCCCCCGGCCAGTACAATGAGCAGTTCTTC.

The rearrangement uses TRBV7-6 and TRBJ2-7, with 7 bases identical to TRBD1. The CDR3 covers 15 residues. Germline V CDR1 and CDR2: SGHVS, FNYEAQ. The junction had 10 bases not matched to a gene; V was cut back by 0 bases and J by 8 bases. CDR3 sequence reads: CASSLAPRQGSQQYF. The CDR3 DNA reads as TGTGCCAGCAGCTTAGCGCCTAGACAGGGTAGCCAGCAGTACTTC.

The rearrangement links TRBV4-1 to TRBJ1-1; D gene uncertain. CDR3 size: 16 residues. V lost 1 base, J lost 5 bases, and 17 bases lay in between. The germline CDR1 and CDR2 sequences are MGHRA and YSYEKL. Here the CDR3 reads CASSQVNMGFSTEAFF. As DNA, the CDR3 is TGCGCCAGCAGCCAAGTCAATATGGGGTTTTCGACTGAAGCTTTCTTT.

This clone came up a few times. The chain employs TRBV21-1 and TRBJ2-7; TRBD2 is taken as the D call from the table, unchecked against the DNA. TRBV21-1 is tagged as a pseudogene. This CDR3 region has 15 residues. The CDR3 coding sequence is TGTGCCAGCAGCCGGACTAGCGGGGGACGCTACGAGCAGTACTTC. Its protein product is CASSRTSGGRYEQYF.

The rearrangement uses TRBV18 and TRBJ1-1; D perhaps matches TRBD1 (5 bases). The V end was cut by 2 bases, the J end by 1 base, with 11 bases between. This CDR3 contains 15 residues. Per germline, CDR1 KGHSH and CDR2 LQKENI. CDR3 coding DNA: TGTGCCAGCTCACCAAGTATACAGGAGAACACTGAAGCTTTCTTT. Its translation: CASSPSIQENTEAFF. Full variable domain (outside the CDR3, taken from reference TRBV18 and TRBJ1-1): NAGVMQNPRHLVRRRGQEARLRCSPMKGHSHVYWYRQLPEEGLKFMVYLQKENIIDESGMPKERFSAEFPKEGPSILRIQQVVRGDSAAYFCASSPSIQENTEAFFGQGTRLTVV.

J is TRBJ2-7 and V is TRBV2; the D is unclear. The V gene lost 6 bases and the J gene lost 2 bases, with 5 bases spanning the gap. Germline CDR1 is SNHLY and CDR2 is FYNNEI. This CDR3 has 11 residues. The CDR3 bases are TGTGCCAGCAGCGGTACCTACGAGCAGTACTTC. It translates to CASSGTYEQYF.

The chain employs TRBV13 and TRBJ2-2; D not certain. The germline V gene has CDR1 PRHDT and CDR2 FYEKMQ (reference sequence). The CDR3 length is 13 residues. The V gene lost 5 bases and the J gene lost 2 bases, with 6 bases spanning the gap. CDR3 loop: CASSLINTGELFF. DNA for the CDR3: TGTGCCAGCAGCCTAATTAACACCGGGGAGCTGTTTTTT.

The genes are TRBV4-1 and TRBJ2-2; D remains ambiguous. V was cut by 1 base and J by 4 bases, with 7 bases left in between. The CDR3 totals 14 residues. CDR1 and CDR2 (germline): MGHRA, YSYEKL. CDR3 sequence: CASSQVRSTGELFF. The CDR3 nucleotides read TGCGCCAGCAGCCAAGTTAGGAGCACCGGGGAGCTGTTTTTT.

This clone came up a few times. CDR3 DNA sequence: TGTGCCAGCACAGTGGCCCTTCGGGCTAATGAAAAACTGTTTTTT. This translates into CASTVALRANEKLFF. The V gene is TRBV2, the J gene TRBJ1-4; no clear D gene. The germline CDR1 and CDR2 sequences are SNHLY and FYNNEI. V was trimmed by 7 bases and J by 3 bases, leaving 15 bases between them. The CDR3 totals 15 residues.

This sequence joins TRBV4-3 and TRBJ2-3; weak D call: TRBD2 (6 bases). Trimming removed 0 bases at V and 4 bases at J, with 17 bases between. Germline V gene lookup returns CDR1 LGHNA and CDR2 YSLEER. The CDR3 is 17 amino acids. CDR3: CASSQDRATLAPDTQYF. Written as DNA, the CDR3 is TGCGCCAGCAGCCAAGATAGGGCTACGCTAGCGCCAGATACGCAGTATTTT.

CDR3: CASSEGLAGGEQYF. CDR3 sequence (DNA): TGTGCCAGCAGCGAAGGACTAGCGGGAGGCGAGCAGTACTTC. The chain links TRBV7-3 to TRBJ2-7, with 14 bases that match TRBD2. The CDR3 runs 14 residues. V lost 5 bases and J lost 6; bases outside the gene matches: 3. CDR1 and CDR2 (germline): SGHTA, FQGTGA. Drawing the rest from reference TRBV7-3 and TRBJ2-7, the complete variable domain is GAGVSQTPSNKVTEKGKYVELRCDPISGHTALYWYRQSLGQGPEFLIYFQGTGAADDSGLPNDRFFAVRPEGSVSTLKIQRTERGDSAVYLCASSEGLAGGEQYFGPGTRLTVT.

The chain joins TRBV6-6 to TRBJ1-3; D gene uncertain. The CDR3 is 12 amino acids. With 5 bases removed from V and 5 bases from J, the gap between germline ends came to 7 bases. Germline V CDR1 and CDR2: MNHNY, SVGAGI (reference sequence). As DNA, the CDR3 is TGTGCCAGCAGTCGTCTCCGAAACACCATATATTTT. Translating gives CASSRLRNTIYF.

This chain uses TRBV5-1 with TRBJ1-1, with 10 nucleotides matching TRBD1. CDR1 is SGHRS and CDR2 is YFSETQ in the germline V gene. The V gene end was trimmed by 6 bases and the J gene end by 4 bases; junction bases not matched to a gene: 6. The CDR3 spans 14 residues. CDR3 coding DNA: TGCGCCAGCACTCTGACAGGGGGCATCACTGAAGCTTTCTTT. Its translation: CASTLTGGITEAFF.

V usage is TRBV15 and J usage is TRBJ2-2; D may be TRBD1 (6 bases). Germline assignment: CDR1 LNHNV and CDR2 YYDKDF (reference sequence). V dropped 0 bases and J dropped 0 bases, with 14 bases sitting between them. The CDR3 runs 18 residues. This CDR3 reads CATSRDLPGQTNTGELFF. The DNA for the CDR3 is TGTGCCACCAGCAGAGATCTCCCGGGACAAACGAACACCGGGGAGCTGTTTTTT.

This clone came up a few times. The CDR3 nucleotides are TGCGCCAGCAGCGGCAGGGACACCGGGGAGCTGTTTTTT. Protein sequence: CASSGRDTGELFF. The chain employs TRBV5-1 and TRBJ2-2; D is possibly TRBD1 (5 bases). CDR3 size: 13 residues. The germline V and J ends were trimmed by 4 bases and 3 bases, with 7 bases remaining between them. Germline V lookup: CDR1 SGHRS, CDR2 YFSETQ.